The 9 T cell receptor beta chains listed next were all sequenced from one sample in a study of PD-1 blockade in classical Hodgkin lymphoma. Here immunoSEQ multiplex PCR was the method, and the copy in TCRdb shows in-frame clones only, minus some. The sample lists about 7,000 clones, about 83% occurring once. Relapse was seen in all patients after autologous stem cell transplantation, and brentuximab vedotin exposure was variable. The sequencing used peripheral blood mononuclear cells (PBMCs), collected at baseline. The receptors were gathered from a human donor with classical Hodgkin lymphoma.

V usage is TRBV18 and J usage is TRBJ2-2; 7 bases agree with TRBD1. The CDR3 is 16 residues long. Germline V gene data show CDR1 as KGHSH and CDR2 as LQKENI. With 6 bases clipped from V and 4 bases from J, the junction kept 11 bases outside the gene matches. CDR3 protein: CASSGRQGVFTGELFF. The CDR3 DNA reads TGTGCCAGCTCCGGAAGGCAGGGGGTCTTCACCGGGGAGCTGTTTTTT.

In this sample, this clone is medium-sized. The V gene is TRBV7-9, the J gene TRBJ1-4; possibly TRBD1 for D (5 bases). The CDR3 runs 13 residues. From germline, CDR1 is SEHNR and CDR2 FQNEAQ (reference sequence). V was trimmed by 4 bases and J by 7 bases, leaving 10 bases between them. CDR3 DNA sequence: TGTGCCAGCAGCTCCCAGGGCCCTGAAAAACTGTTTTTT. Translated: CASSSQGPEKLFF.

The CDR3 DNA follows: TGTGCCAGCAGCGTCAAGCGGGTCTACAATGAGCAGTTCTTC. Translated, it gives CASSVKRVYNEQFF. The chain combines TRBV7-9 with TRBJ2-1, with a possible D match to TRBD2 (6 bases). This CDR3 is 14 amino acids long. Germline V CDR1 and CDR2: SEHNR, FQNEAQ (reference sequence). Trimming took off 5 bases at V and 3 bases at J, with 11 bases between the two ends.

V and J are TRBV6-1 and TRBJ1-2, with 12 bases identical to TRBD1. The CDR3 has 15 amino acids. Germline V gene sequence: CDR1 MNHNS, CDR2 SASEGT. Losses at the gene ends were 6 bases for V and 4 bases for J; bases not matched to a gene: 6. The CDR3 reads CASSPGTGGAYGYTF. The CDR3 coding sequence is TGTGCCAGCAGCCCCGGGACAGGGGGCGCCTATGGCTACACCTTC.

The CDR3 DNA is TGCAGCTTTAGGGGGGTTGGGAGTAATGAGCAGTTCTTC. It specifies CSFRGVGSNEQFF. J is TRBJ2-1 and V is TRBV29-1, with D possibly called TRBD1 or TRBD2 (6 bases each). Germline V lookup: CDR1 SQVTM, CDR2 ANQGSEA. The CDR3 length is 13 residues. V shed 8 bases and J shed 7 bases, with 18 bases lying between them.

This chain links TRBV30 with TRBJ2-1, with a tentative D call TRBD2 (6 bases). Germline lookup yields CDR1 GTSNPN and CDR2 SVGIG (reference sequence). Trimming removed 6 bases at V and 4 bases at J, with 16 bases between. This CDR3 has 14 amino acids. CDR3 sequence (DNA): TGTGCCTGTCAAGCCAGCGGGTATTACAATGAGCAGTTCTTC. This translates into CACQASGYYNEQFF.

The V and J genes are TRBV5-1 and TRBJ1-3, with D possibly being TRBD1 (5 bases). The V end was cut by 4 bases, the J end by 0 bases, with 20 bases between. Germline loops: CDR1 SGHRS, CDR2 YFSETQ. The CDR3 is 18 amino acids. The chain's CDR3 is CASSPRGGTRGSGNTIYF. DNA for the CDR3: TGCGCCAGCAGCCCGCGAGGCGGGACGAGGGGCTCTGGAAACACCATATATTTT.

V is TRBV2 and J is TRBJ2-5, with 7 bases lining up with TRBD1. The J call is doubtful: the DNA matches TRBJ2-7 better. The germline gives CDR1 SNHLY, CDR2 FYNNEI. This CDR3 is 13 amino acids long. CDR3 bases: TGTGCCAGCAGGGGACAGACCGATTACGAGCAGTACTTC. Encoded protein: CASRGQTDYEQYF.

CDR3 loop: CASSASGLAGVLLQFF. CDR3 in DNA: TGTGCCAGCAGCGCATCGGGACTAGCGGGAGTTTTGTTGCAGTTCTTC. The chain is built from TRBV9 and TRBJ2-1; TRBD2 matches at 14 bases. V dropped 3 bases and J dropped 12; count of bases not matched to a gene: 11. Germline V lookup: CDR1 SGDLS, CDR2 YYNGEE. There are 16 residues in the CDR3.